A single T cell receptor (beta chain) is shown here with its context. Trimming took off 2 bases at V and 4 bases at J, with 11 bases between the two ends. Looked up from germline, CDR1 is GTSNPN and CDR2 is SVGIG (reference sequence). The CDR3 is 13 amino acids. 13 Jbeta primers and 60 Vbeta primers were used for the PCR. Produced via immunoSEQ multiplex PCR; TCRdb's table is partial and in-frame only. The sample comprises 200,000 or so clones, about 80% of which are singletons, and around 2% rests with the top ten. This entry belongs to a study of cytomegalovirus exposure and HLA in healthy donors. This clonotype was sampled from a woman between 18 and 29 years old in good health and CMV-seropositive. Sequences were obtained from PBMCs. The chain recombines TRBV30 with TRBJ1-1; D gene ambiguous. The CDR3 sequence: CAWSRGEGTEAFF. As DNA, the CDR3 is TGTGCCTGGAGTCGGGGAGAAGGCACTGAAGCTTTCTTT.